This TCR beta chain came from a study of neurological immune-mediated disorders. This CDR3 has 14 residues. This clonotype was observed a handful of times. This may arise from a read error, as a much more abundant clone is one base away. TCRdb analysed the 5' RACE reads with MiXCR anew, one entry per CDR3 protein. The sample has around 35,000 distinct CDR3 sequences; approximately 1.5% are singletons. Sequences were obtained from PBMCs. The source is a woman aged 25 to 39 with multiple sclerosis. This chain connects TRBV12-3 or TRBV12-4 to TRBJ1-1; D ambiguous. This CDR3 is CASSWEHPNTAAFF. The CDR3 DNA is TGTGCCAGCAGTTGGGAACACCCGAACACTGCAGCTTTCTTT.